The present entry profiles one TCR beta chain with its context. Its antigen is as yet unknown. This record comes from a study of shared clonotypes between healthy human individuals. Study observations and caveats: Roughly 4.6% of naive CD4 clonotypes were common to a few donors. Compared with memory subsets, naive subsets generally had larger estimated richness.

HIV-negative, healthy adults without recent acute infections or vaccinations were the donors. Clones were sequenced by immunoSEQ multiplex PCR, and TCRdb holds only the in-frame ones, with some missing. This table holds some 2.3 million clones, approximately 95% found once. With V trimmed by 7 bases and J by 3 bases, 11 bases remained unmatched. This CDR3 comprises 16 residues. From germline, CDR1 is SGDLS and CDR2 YYNGEE. The sequence was obtained from a man younger than 35 in good health. Some clones in this sample may be carry-over from other donors' samples. The J gene is TRBJ2-3, the V gene TRBV9; the match to TRBD2 covers 10 bases. The sequenced material came from naive CD4+ T cells from PBMCs. Stated subset: CD45RA+ positively selected. In nucleotides, the CDR3 is TGTGCCAGCGGGGCTAGCGGGAGATGGGCGACAGATACGCAGTATTTT. Its translation is CASGASGRWATDTQYF.